This TCR beta chain derives from a study of glioma-infiltrating T cells after dendritic cell vaccination. About the study: Monocyte-derived dendritic cells, cultured approximately 7 days with IL-4 and GM-CSF, were pulsed with autologous tumor lysate. Study-level points and caveats: The cohort had few patients with full blood and tumor sets.

In the case of this clone: Its antigen is currently unknown.

The PCR used 60 V beta and 13 J beta primers. Measured with immunoSEQ multiplex PCR; TCRdb has only the in-frame clones, and not every one. The repertoire has over 55,000 clones, 70% to 85% of them found once; the top ten carry 15% to 18%. Documented time point: after dendritic cell vaccination, including at tumor progression/relapse. Specimen: blood, collected after dendritic cell vaccination. The sequence was collected from a human donor with glioblastoma.

The CDR3 nucleotides read TGTGCCAGTAGTAGATTACAGGGCGTAAACACTGAAGCTTTCTTT. Translated: CASSRLQGVNTEAFF. The chain recombines TRBV19 with TRBJ1-1, with a possible D match to TRBD1 (6 bases). The length of the CDR3 is 15 residues. The germline V gene has CDR1 LNHDA and CDR2 SQIVND (reference sequence). The ends were cut back, 4 bases at V and 2 bases at J, with 14 bases in the middle.